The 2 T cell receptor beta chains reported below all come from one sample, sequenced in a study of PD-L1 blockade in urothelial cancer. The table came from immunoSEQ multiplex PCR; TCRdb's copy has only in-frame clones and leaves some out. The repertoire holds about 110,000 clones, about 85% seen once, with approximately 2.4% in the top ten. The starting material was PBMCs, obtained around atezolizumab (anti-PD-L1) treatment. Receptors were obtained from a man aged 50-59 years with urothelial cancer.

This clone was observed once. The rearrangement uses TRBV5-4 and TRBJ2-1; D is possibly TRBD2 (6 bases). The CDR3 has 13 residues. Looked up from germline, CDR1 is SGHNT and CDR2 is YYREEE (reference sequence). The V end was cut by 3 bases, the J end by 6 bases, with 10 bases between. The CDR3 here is CASSSGTLNEQFF. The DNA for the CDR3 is TGTGCCAGCAGCTCCGGGACTCTCAATGAGCAGTTCTTC. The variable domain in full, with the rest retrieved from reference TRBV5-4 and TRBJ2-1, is ETGVTQSPTHLIKTRGQQVTLRCSSQSGHNTVSWYQQALGQGPQFIFQYYREEENGRGNFPPRFSGLQFPNYSSELNVNALELDDSALYLCASSSGTLNEQFFGPGTRLTVL.

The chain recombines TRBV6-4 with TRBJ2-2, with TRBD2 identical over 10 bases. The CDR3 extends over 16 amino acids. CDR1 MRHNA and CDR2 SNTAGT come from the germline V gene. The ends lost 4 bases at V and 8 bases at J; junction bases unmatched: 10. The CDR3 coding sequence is TGTGCCAGCAGTGTTTCTCTAGCGGGAGTCGGAGGGGAGCTGTTTTTT. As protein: CASSVSLAGVGGELFF.